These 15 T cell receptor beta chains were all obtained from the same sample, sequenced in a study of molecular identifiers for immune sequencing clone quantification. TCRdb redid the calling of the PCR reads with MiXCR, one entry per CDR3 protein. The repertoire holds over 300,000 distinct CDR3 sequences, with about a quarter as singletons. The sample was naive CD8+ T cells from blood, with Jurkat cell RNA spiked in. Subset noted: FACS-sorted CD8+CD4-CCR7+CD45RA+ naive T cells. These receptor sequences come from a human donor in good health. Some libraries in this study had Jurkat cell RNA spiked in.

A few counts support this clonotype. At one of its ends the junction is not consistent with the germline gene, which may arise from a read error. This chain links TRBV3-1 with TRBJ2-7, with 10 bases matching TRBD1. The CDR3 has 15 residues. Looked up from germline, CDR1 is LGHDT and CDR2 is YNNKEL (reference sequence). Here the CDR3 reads CAGSPQGQGAYEQYF. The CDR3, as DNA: TGTGCCGGCAGCCCCCAAGGACAGGGGGCCTACGAGCAGTACTTC.

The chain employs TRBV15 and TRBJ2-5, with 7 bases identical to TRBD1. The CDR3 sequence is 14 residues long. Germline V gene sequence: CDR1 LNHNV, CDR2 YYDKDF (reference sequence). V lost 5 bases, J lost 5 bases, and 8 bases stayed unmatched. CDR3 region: CATSLTRDSETQYF. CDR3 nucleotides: TGTGCCACCAGCTTAACCAGGGACAGCGAGACCCAGTACTTC.

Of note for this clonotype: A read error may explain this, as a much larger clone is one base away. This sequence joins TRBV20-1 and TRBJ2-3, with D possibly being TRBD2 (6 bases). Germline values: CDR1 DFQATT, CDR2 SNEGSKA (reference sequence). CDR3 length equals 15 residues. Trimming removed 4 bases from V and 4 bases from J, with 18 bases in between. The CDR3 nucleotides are TGCAGTGCTACGGAAGGCGCGGGGCCCGCAGATACGCAGTATTTT. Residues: CSATEGAGPADTQYF.

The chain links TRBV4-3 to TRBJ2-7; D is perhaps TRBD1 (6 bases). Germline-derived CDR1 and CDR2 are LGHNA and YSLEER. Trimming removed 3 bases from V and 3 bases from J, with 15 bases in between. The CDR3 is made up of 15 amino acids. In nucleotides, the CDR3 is TGCGCCAGCAGCCAGGACAGTTCCCCTAACTACGAGCAGTACTTC. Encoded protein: CASSQDSSPNYEQYF.

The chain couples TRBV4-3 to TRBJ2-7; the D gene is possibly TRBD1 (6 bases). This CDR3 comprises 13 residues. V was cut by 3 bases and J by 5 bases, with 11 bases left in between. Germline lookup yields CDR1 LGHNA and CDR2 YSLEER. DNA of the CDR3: TGCGCCAGCAGCCAGGACAGAAACAACGAGCAGTACTTC. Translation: CASSQDRNNEQYF.

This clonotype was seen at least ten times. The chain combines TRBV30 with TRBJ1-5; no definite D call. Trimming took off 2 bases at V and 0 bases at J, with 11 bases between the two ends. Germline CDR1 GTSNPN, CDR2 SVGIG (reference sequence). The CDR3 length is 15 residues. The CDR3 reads CAWSNGSHSNQPQHF. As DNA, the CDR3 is TGTGCCTGGAGTAACGGGTCGCATAGCAATCAGCCCCAGCATTTT.

The DNA for the CDR3 is TGTGCCAGCAGCCGCTCCCCGGGTAACGAGCAGTACTTC. Protein: CASSRSPGNEQYF. The chain uses TRBV6-2 or TRBV6-3 and TRBJ2-7; D is ambiguous. Germline lookup yields CDR1 MNHEY and CDR2 SVGEGT. This CDR3 has 13 residues. The V end lost 6 bases, the J end lost 5 bases, and 14 bases lay between the germline ends.

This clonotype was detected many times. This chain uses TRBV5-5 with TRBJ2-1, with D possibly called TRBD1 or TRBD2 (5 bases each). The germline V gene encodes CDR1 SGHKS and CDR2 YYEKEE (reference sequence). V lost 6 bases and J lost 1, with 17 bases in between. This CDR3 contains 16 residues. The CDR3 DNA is TGTGCCAGCAACCTTTTGGGACCGAAGTCCTACAATGAGCAGTTCTTC. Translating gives CASNLLGPKSYNEQFF. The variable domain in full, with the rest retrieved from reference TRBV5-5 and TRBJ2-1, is DAGVTQSPTHLIKTRGQQVTLRCSPISGHKSVSWYQQVLGQGPQFIFQYYEKEERGRGNFPDRFSARQFPNYSSELNVNALLLGDSALYLCASNLLGPKSYNEQFFGPGTRLTVL.

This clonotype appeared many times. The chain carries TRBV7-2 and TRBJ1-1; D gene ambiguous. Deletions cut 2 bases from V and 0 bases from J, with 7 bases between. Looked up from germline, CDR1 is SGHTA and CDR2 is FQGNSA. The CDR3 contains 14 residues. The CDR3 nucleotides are TGTGCCAGCAGCTTAACGCAGATGAACACTGAAGCTTTCTTT. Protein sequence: CASSLTQMNTEAFF. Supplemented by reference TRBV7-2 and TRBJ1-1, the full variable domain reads GAGVSQSPSNKVTEKGKDVELRCDPISGHTALYWYRQSLGQGLEFLIYFQGNSAPDKSGLPSDRFSAERTGGSVSTLTIQRTQQEDSAVYLCASSLTQMNTEAFFGQGTRLTVV.

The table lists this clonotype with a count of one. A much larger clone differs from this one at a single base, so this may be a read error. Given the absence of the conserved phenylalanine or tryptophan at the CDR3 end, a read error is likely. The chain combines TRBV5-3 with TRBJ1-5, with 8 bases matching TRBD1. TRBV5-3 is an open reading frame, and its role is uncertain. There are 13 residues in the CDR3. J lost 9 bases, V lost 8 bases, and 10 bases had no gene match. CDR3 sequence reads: CASSRTGFGPQHL. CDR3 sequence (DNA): TGTGCCAGCAGCCGGACAGGGTTTGGGCCCCAGCATCTT.

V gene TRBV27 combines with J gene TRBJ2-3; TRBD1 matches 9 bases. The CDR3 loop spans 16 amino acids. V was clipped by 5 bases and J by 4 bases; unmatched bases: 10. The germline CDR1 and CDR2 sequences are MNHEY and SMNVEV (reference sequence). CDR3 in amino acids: CASSAAGQGLPDTQYF. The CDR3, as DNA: TGTGCCAGCAGTGCCGCGGGACAGGGTCTTCCAGATACGCAGTATTTT.

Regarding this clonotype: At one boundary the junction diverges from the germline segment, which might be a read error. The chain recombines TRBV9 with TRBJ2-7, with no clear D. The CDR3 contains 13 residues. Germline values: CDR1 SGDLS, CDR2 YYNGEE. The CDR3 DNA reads TGTGCCAACAGCTCAATTCCGTTTTCCGAGCAGTACTTC. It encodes CANSSIPFSEQYF.

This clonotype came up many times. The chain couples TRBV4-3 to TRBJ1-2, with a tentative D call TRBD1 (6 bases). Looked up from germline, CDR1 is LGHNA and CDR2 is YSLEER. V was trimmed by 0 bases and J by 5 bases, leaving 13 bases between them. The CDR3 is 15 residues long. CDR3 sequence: CASSQDGGTPYGYTF. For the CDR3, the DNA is TGCGCCAGCAGCCAAGATGGCGGGACACCATATGGCTACACCTTC.

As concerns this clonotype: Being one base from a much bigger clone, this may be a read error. The CDR3 region is CSVAGPRSNTEAFF. CDR3 DNA: TGCAGCGTTGCGGGCCCGCGGTCAAACACTGAAGCTTTCTTT. V gene TRBV29-1 combines with J gene TRBJ1-1; D not certain. CDR1 is SQVTM, CDR2 ANQGSEA, per germline. This CDR3 is 14 amino acids long. V gave up 4 bases and J gave up 2 bases, with 14 bases separating them.

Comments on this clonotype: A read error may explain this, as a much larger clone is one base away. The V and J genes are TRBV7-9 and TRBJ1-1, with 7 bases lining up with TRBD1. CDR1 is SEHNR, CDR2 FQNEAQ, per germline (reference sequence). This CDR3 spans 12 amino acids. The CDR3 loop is CAGSRGTVEAFF. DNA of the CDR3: TGTGCCGGCAGCAGAGGGACAGTTGAAGCTTTCTTT.